A single sample is the source of the 29 T cell receptor beta chains below, sequenced in a study of T cell clonality in common variable immunodeficiency. Study results and limitations: Fewer deletions and N-nucleotide insertions were reportedly seen in common variable immunodeficiency TCR beta sequences.

Clones were read by immunoSEQ multiplex PCR, and TCRdb kept only the in-frame ones, dropping some. Observed in the sample are about 19,000 clones, none of them singletons. These receptors' antigens are unknown. Source material: peripheral blood mononuclear cells. The receptors shown here come from a human donor with common variable immunodeficiency.

This clone was counted many times. Sequencing ends 3 residues short of the CDR3 end; the germline J gene provides the rest. The J gene is TRBJ2-7, the V gene TRBV6-2 or TRBV6-3; 7 bases are shared with TRBD2. This CDR3 region has 15 residues. The V gene end was trimmed by 2 bases and the J gene end by 2 bases; junction bases not matched to a gene: 6. Germline values: CDR1 MNHEY, CDR2 SVGEGT. The part of the CDR3 DNA that was read is TGTGCCAGCAGTTACCTAGCGGAACCCCCCTACGAG. This codes for CASSYLAEPPYE. The whole CDR3 is CASSYLAEPPYEQYF.

This clone came up a few times. This CDR3 is CASEMATAGNTIYF. Partial CDR3 DNA: TGTGCCAGCGAAATGGCGACAGCTGGAAACACC. This chain links TRBV2 with TRBJ1-3, with D perhaps matching TRBD1 (5 bases). The read stops 3 residues short of the end of the CDR3; the missing end is completed from the germline J gene. Germline CDR1 SNHLY, CDR2 FYNNEI. The CDR3 consists of 14 residues. V gave up 8 bases and J gave up 2 bases, with 13 bases separating them.

Worth noting for this clone: The observed sequence ends 3 residues before the CDR3 terminus, with the missing tail filled in from the germline J gene. The rearrangement uses TRBV20-1 and TRBJ1-6; 7 positions agree with TRBD1. Germline V gene lookup returns CDR1 DFQATT and CDR2 SNEGSKA (reference sequence). This CDR3 region has 14 residues. The V segment lost 6 bases and the J segment 8 bases; nucleotides outside the gene matches: 10. CDR3 DNA, as far as it was read: TGCAGTGCCAGAATAACAGGGGTAGATTCACCC. This sequence encodes CSARITGVDSP. The whole CDR3 region reads CSARITGVDSPLHF.

In this sample, this clone turned up a few times. The CDR3 loop reads CASSFRDRRYEQYF. The part of the CDR3 DNA that was read is TGTGCCAGCAGCTTCAGGGACAGAAGATACGAG. This rearrangement joins TRBV5-4 to TRBJ2-7; TRBD1 matches 7 bases. The read gets to within 3 residues of the CDR3 end, and the germline J gene fills in the rest. Per the germline V gene, CDR1 is SGHNT and CDR2 is YYREEE (reference sequence). V dropped 2 bases and J dropped 4; count of bases not matched to a gene: 6. The CDR3 contains 14 residues.

This clone has only a few counts. The CDR3 here is CAWRRGDRAPLHF. The covered CDR3 bases are TGTGCCTGGAGGAGAGGTGATAGGGCACCC. The chain couples TRBV30 to TRBJ1-6; D unclear. The read halts 3 residues ahead of the CDR3 end, with the missing end drawn from the germline J gene. The V end was cut by 3 bases, the J end by 11 bases, with 14 bases between. Germline V gene lookup returns CDR1 GTSNPN and CDR2 SVGIG (reference sequence). This CDR3 is 13 amino acids long.

This clone was seen repeatedly, ten times or more. With the read ending 3 residues before the CDR3 end, the germline J gene is used to fill in that end. The gene calls are TRBV5-1 and TRBJ2-2; 7 bases are shared with TRBD1. The CDR3 contains 18 residues. V gave up 2 bases and J gave up 2 bases; unmatched junction bases: 12. The germline CDR1 and CDR2 sequences are SGHRS and YFSETQ. The CDR3 DNA, read in part, is TGCGCCAGCAGCTTAACAACACCGGGACAGACAAACACCGGGGAG. It codes for CASSLTTPGQTNTGE. The whole CDR3 protein reads CASSLTTPGQTNTGELFF. Full variable domain (rest looked up from reference TRBV5-1 and TRBJ2-2): KAGVTQTPRYLIKTRGQQVTLSCSPISGHRSVSWYQQTPGQGLQFLFEYFSETQRNKGNFPGRFSGRQFSNSRSEMNVSTLELGDSALYLCASSLTTPGQTNTGELFFGEGSRLTVL.

Comment on this clone: The read ends 3 residues early relative to the CDR3; the germline J gene fills the gap. The rearrangement links TRBV5-1 to TRBJ1-4; unclear D gene. CDR3 length: 14 residues. Per the germline V gene, CDR1 is SGHRS and CDR2 is YFSETQ. Trimming pared 5 bases from V and 3 bases from J, leaving 11 bases between. This CDR3 reads CASRVDTANEKLFF. The CDR3 DNA, read in part, is TGCGCCAGCAGAGTTGACACGGCTAATGAAAAA.

CDR3 DNA, as far as it was read: TGTGCCAGCTCACCACGACAGGGAGCTGGC. It codes for CASSPRQGAG. In full, the CDR3 reads CASSPRQGAGYTF. This chain links TRBV18 with TRBJ1-2; TRBD1 aligns across 7 bases. The DNA ends 3 residues before the CDR3 does, and the rest of the CDR3 is filled in from the germline J gene. Germline-derived CDR1 and CDR2 are KGHSH and LQKENI. The CDR3 spans 13 residues. The J segment lost 7 bases and the V segment lost 1 base, leaving 3 bases of the junction unmatched.

This clone has a handful of counts. The read comes to an end 3 residues before the CDR3 does, leaving the germline J gene to fill in the end. The chain couples TRBV19 to TRBJ2-7, with unresolved D. The V gene's germline CDR1 is LNHDA and CDR2 SQIVND (reference sequence). The CDR3 runs 13 residues. Trimming took 3 bases from V and 6 from J, leaving 12 bases between them. This CDR3 reads CASSMGQSSEQYF. The sequenced CDR3 bases are TGTGCCAGTAGTATGGGCCAGAGCAGCGAG.

By share, this clone counts as medium-sized. The sequenced fragment ends 3 residues before the CDR3 boundary, so the rest is inferred from the germline J gene. This chain connects TRBV13 to TRBJ2-6, with TRBD1 matching 12 bases. The CDR3 length is 20 residues. CDR1 and CDR2 (germline): PRHDT, FYEKMQ (reference sequence). Germline trimming cut 2 bases from V and 4 bases from J; bases unmatched to any gene: 12. The CDR3 spells CASSLFRVGQGARGANVLTF. The CDR3 DNA, read in part, is TGTGCCAGCAGCTTATTCAGGGTGGGACAGGGGGCGAGAGGGGCCAACGTC.

The CDR3 sequence: CASSPPLGQGFYEQYF. The CDR3 DNA, read in part, is TGTGCCAGTAGTCCACCGTTGGGACAGGGGTTCTACGAG. The chain couples TRBV19 to TRBJ2-7; the match to TRBD1 covers 10 bases. The sequenced fragment ends 3 residues before the CDR3 boundary, so the rest is inferred from the germline J gene. Germline CDR1 reads LNHDA; CDR2 reads SQIVND (reference sequence). V shed 5 bases and J 3 bases; nucleotides not matched to a gene: 10. The CDR3 runs 16 residues.

This clone was observed a handful of times. CDR3 bases read: TGTGCCAGCAGTGCAGGGAAAAAGACC. Protein: CASSAGKKT. The entire CDR3 reads CASSAGKKTQYF. The V and J genes are TRBV2 and TRBJ2-5; D possibly corresponds to TRBD1 (5 bases). The read ends 3 residues early relative to the CDR3; the germline J gene fills the gap. CDR1 and CDR2 from the germline V gene are SNHLY and FYNNEI. V lost 4 bases to trimming and J lost 6 bases, with 9 bases between them. The CDR3 has 12 residues.

Concerning this clone: From the germline J gene comes the end of the CDR3, since the read stops 3 residues before it. The V call is TRBV18, the J call TRBJ1-1; 9 bases are a match to TRBD1. The CDR3 loop spans 16 amino acids. Germline CDR1 KGHSH, CDR2 LQKENI. The junction had 14 bases not matched to a gene; V was cut back by 5 bases and J by 7 bases. CDR3 DNA, as far as it was read: TGTGCCAGCTCAGCAATCGCCGGGACAGGGATCATTGAA. Protein: CASSAIAGTGIIE. From start to end, the CDR3 is CASSAIAGTGIIEAFF.

As for this clone: The read ends 3 residues before the CDR3 terminus; that terminus is restored from the germline J gene. The rearrangement joins TRBV7-2 to TRBJ2-1; possibly TRBD2 for D (7 bases). Germline-derived CDR1 and CDR2 are SGHTA and FQGNSA. V lost 6 bases, J lost 2 bases, and 14 bases lay in between. CDR3 length equals 15 residues. This CDR3 is CASRMRGGAYNEQFF. The DNA read from the CDR3 is TGTGCCAGCAGGATGAGGGGGGGGGCCTACAATGAG.

Concerning this clone: The read terminates 3 residues before the CDR3 end, so the remaining end is supplied by the germline J gene. The chain joins TRBV19 to TRBJ2-7; TRBD1 matches 10 bases. The germline V gene encodes CDR1 LNHDA and CDR2 SQIVND (reference sequence). The CDR3 consists of 12 residues. The trim removed 10 bases at V and 5 bases at J, leaving 5 bases unmatched. CDR3 DNA, as far as it was read: TGTGCCACCCGACAGGGGGCCCACGAG. Translating gives CATRQGAHE. In full, the CDR3 is CATRQGAHEQYF.

This clone was counted a few times. The read halts 3 residues ahead of the CDR3 end, with the missing end drawn from the germline J gene. The chain uses TRBV7-2 and TRBJ2-2, with 8 bases identical to TRBD1. Trimming removed 5 bases from V and 5 bases from J; junction bases left unmatched: 7. The CDR3 has 15 amino acids. Germline V lookup: CDR1 SGHTA, CDR2 FQGNSA. The CDR3 reads CASSPGQGATGELFF. The part of the CDR3 DNA that was read is TGTGCCAGCAGCCCCGGGCAGGGGGCAACCGGGGAG.

This clone came up many times. The CDR3 is cut off 3 residues early in the read; its end comes from the germline J gene. The rearrangement uses TRBV19 and TRBJ2-1; 8 bases align to TRBD1. With 6 bases clipped from V and 5 bases from J, the junction kept 9 bases outside the gene matches. Germline CDR1 and CDR2: LNHDA and SQIVND (reference sequence). The CDR3 runs to 15 residues. CDR3 region: CASSEPGQDNNEQFF. CDR3 DNA (partial): TGTGCCAGTAGCGAACCGGGACAGGATAACAATGAG.

This clone was found a few times. The observed sequence ends 3 residues before the CDR3 terminus, with the missing tail filled in from the germline J gene. The chain couples TRBV7-2 to TRBJ1-2; 8 bases fit TRBD1. CDR3 length equals 15 residues. Unmatched junction bases numbered 6, after V lost 2 bases and J lost 4 bases. Germline CDR1 and CDR2: SGHTA and FQGNSA. The covered CDR3 bases are TGTGCCAGCAGCTTATACAGGGGGACCCCCTATGGC. Its protein product is CASSLYRGTPYG. The whole CDR3 is CASSLYRGTPYGYTF.

The sample holds a few counts of this clone. The CDR3 end lies 3 residues beyond the end of the read and is filled in from the germline J gene. This chain uses TRBV7-6 with TRBJ2-1, with unresolved D. There are 13 residues in the CDR3. With 1 base removed from V and 7 bases from J, the gap between germline ends came to 8 bases. CDR1 is SGHVS and CDR2 is FNYEAQ in the germline V gene. CDR3: CASSLGSWNEQFF. The covered CDR3 bases are TGTGCCAGCAGCTTAGGAAGCTGGAATGAG.

There are many counts of this clone. Read data end 3 residues before the CDR3 end; the end is taken from the germline J gene. This chain joins TRBV5-1 and TRBJ1-1; TRBD1 matches 10 bases. The CDR3 runs to 15 residues. CDR1 is SGHRS and CDR2 is YFSETQ in the germline V gene. With 4 bases clipped from V and 4 bases from J, the junction kept 7 bases outside the gene matches. The covered CDR3 bases are TGCGCCAGCAGCGCGGCAAGGGACAGGGGCACTGAA. Translating gives CASSAARDRGTE. The entire CDR3 reads CASSAARDRGTEAFF.

This clone was counted only a few times. The DNA read from the CDR3 is TGTGCCAGCAGCTTAACTAGCAGGTTCTCAGATACG. It yields the protein CASSLTSRFSDT. The complete CDR3 protein is CASSLTSRFSDTQYF. The chain combines TRBV7-2 with TRBJ2-3, with D possibly being TRBD2 (6 bases). The read ends 3 residues shy of where the CDR3 ends; the end is completed using the germline J gene. The CDR3 has 15 amino acids. V was shortened by 2 bases and J by 4 bases, with 13 bases between the two germline ends. Germline values: CDR1 SGHTA, CDR2 FQGNSA.

A word on this clone: From the germline J gene comes the end of the CDR3, since the read stops 3 residues before it. The rearrangement uses TRBV18 and TRBJ2-4, with a weak D call TRBD2 (5 bases). The CDR3 runs 16 residues. The V and J ends lost 5 bases and 1 base respectively, with 15 bases between them. Looked up from germline, CDR1 is KGHSH and CDR2 is LQKENI. The CDR3 bases that were read are TGTGCCAGCTCATCATTCAGCGGATGGGCCAAAAACATT. This translates into CASSSFSGWAKNI. The full-length CDR3 reads as CASSSFSGWAKNIQYF.

This clone was counted a few times. From the germline J gene comes the end of the CDR3, since the read stops 3 residues before it. The chain couples TRBV6-2 or TRBV6-3 to TRBJ2-4; TRBD2 might be the D (5 bases). V lost 7 bases to trimming and J lost 5 bases, with 6 bases between them. CDR3 length: 11 residues. Germline V CDR1 and CDR2: MNHEY, SVGEGT. The CDR3 protein is CASTRENIQYF. CDR3 DNA, as far as it was read: TGTGCCAGCACGAGGGAAAACATT.

This clone was counted ten times or more. From the germline J gene comes the end of the CDR3, since the read stops 3 residues before it. V gene TRBV4-2 combines with J gene TRBJ2-1, with 9 positions matching TRBD1. V was clipped by 0 bases and J by 6 bases; unmatched bases: 3. The CDR3 has 15 amino acids. The germline V gene has CDR1 LGHNA and CDR2 YNFKEQ. CDR3 loop: CASSQEGQGSNEQFF. Incomplete CDR3 DNA: TGTGCCAGCAGCCAAGAGGGACAGGGCAGCAATGAG.

CDR3: CASSGADRLRDTQYF. CDR3 bases read: TGCGCCAGCAGCGGTGCGGACAGGCTCAGAGATACG. The rearrangement links TRBV5-1 to TRBJ2-3; 7 bases line up with TRBD1. The sequence runs out 3 residues before the end of the CDR3; the remainder is reconstructed from the germline J gene. Germline assignment: CDR1 SGHRS and CDR2 YFSETQ. Unmatched junction bases numbered 10, after V lost 4 bases and J lost 5 bases. CDR3 length: 15 residues. The variable domain in full, completed from reference TRBV5-1 and TRBJ2-3, reads KAGVTQTPRYLIKTRGQQVTLSCSPISGHRSVSWYQQTPGQGLQFLFEYFSETQRNKGNFPGRFSGRQFSNSRSEMNVSTLELGDSALYLCASSGADRLRDTQYFGPGTRLTVL.

This clone was seen more than once but under ten times. The CDR3 goes on 3 residues after the read ends, and that part is filled in from the germline J gene. The chain couples TRBV19 to TRBJ2-7; D gene ambiguous. Trimming left V 3 bases short and J 2 bases short, with 8 bases between. The length of the CDR3 is 13 residues. The germline V gene has CDR1 LNHDA and CDR2 SQIVND (reference sequence). CDR3 region: CASSMGTTYEQYF. The DNA read from the CDR3 is TGTGCCAGTAGTATGGGCACCACCTACGAG.

Concerning this clone: The read gets to within 3 residues of the CDR3 end, and the germline J gene fills in the rest. The V and J genes are TRBV7-9 and TRBJ2-7; D gene unclear. The CDR3 length is 12 residues. Germline loops: CDR1 SEHNR, CDR2 FQNEAQ (reference sequence). V lost 3 bases and J lost 6, with 9 bases in between. CDR3 DNA, as far as it was read: TGTGCCAGCAGCTTTGGTCCTAGCGAG. Amino acid sequence: CASSFGPSE. The entire CDR3 protein is CASSFGPSEQYF.

This clone was seen only a few times. Read data end 3 residues before the CDR3 end; the end is taken from the germline J gene. The chain recombines TRBV19 with TRBJ1-5; D might be TRBD1 (6 bases). The length of the CDR3 is 14 residues. The germline CDR1 and CDR2 sequences are LNHDA and SQIVND (reference sequence). V gave up 5 bases and J gave up 2 bases, with 10 bases separating them. The CDR3 bases that were read are TGTGCCAGTAGTCCTCGGACAGGCAATCAGCCC. Translation gives CASSPRTGNQP. In full, the CDR3 reads CASSPRTGNQPQHF.

This clone was counted between two and nine times. The missing CDR3 end, 3 residues past where the read stops, is filled in from the germline J gene. The gene calls are TRBV7-3 and TRBJ1-1; 9 nucleotides match TRBD1. The CDR3 extends over 15 amino acids. V was clipped by 5 bases and J by 5 bases; unmatched bases: 9. Germline CDR1 reads SGHTA; CDR2 reads FQGTGA. CDR3 DNA, as far as it was read: TGTGCCAGCAGCCCATACCCGGGACAGGGAACTGAA. Translated: CASSPYPGQGTE. The entire CDR3 protein is CASSPYPGQGTEAFF.